These T cell receptor beta chains were read from a single sample in a study of T cells in localized non-small cell lung cancer. Sequenced by immunoSEQ multiplex PCR; TCRdb stores in-frame clones only, minus some. Found here are more than 20,000 clones, over 85% of them singletons; the top ten hold under 7.5%. Material: peripheral blood, obtained before any cancer treatment. These TCRs come from a male donor at least 60 years old with stage I squamous cell lung carcinoma. CDR3s include the opening cysteine and the closing phenylalanine or tryptophan. Fields, in order: V gene, D gene, clone size, J gene, CDR3 protein, CDR3 DNA. D genes are given only for firm matches. Some rows mark clone size as missing; the rest say once, few, many or name a class of expanded clone.

V: TRBV5-4; D: .; size: once; J: TRBJ1-2; CDR3: CASSAPGGYGYTF; DNA: TGTGCCAGCAGCGCTCCGGGAGGCTATGGCTACACCTTC
V: TRBV12-5; D: .; size: .; J: TRBJ2-1; CDR3: CASGSPSGANEQFF; DNA: TGTGCTAGTGGTTCCCCTTCGGGGGCCAATGAGCAGTTCTTC
V: TRBV5-1; D: TRBD1; size: once; J: TRBJ2-3; CDR3: CASSGDREKADTQYF; DNA: TGCGCCAGCAGCGGGGACAGGGAGAAGGCAGATACGCAGTATTTT
V: TRBV11-2; D: TRBD2; size: .; J: TRBJ2-3; CDR3: CASSLGGGADTQYF; DNA: TGTGCCAGCAGCTTAGGCGGGGGGGCAGATACGCAGTATTTT
V: TRBV19; D: .; size: .; J: TRBJ2-1; CDR3: CASSGGAGLNNEQFF; DNA: TGTGCCAGTAGTGGGGGAGCGGGCCTTAACAATGAGCAGTTCTTC
V: TRBV19; D: TRBD1; size: once; J: TRBJ2-2; CDR3: CASGPGTGADGELFF; DNA: TGTGCCAGTGGACCCGGGACAGGGGCCGACGGGGAGCTGTTTTTT
V: TRBV19; D: .; size: .; J: TRBJ1-4; CDR3: CASAQATNEKLFF; DNA: TGTGCCAGCGCACAGGCAACTAATGAAAAACTGTTTTTT
V: TRBV28; D: .; size: few; J: TRBJ2-7; CDR3: CASSFNDRRYEQYF; DNA: TGTGCCAGCAGTTTTAATGACAGAAGATACGAGCAGTACTTC
V: TRBV6-1; D: TRBD1; size: .; J: TRBJ1-1; CDR3: CASSEDRGDTEAFF; DNA: TGTGCCAGCAGTGAAGACAGGGGTGACACTGAAGCTTTCTTT
V: TRBV25-1; D: TRBD1; size: .; J: TRBJ1-4; CDR3: CASSESLAGTANEKLFF; DNA: TGTGCCAGCAGTGAATCCTTGGCCGGGACAGCTAATGAAAAACTGTTTTTT
V: TRBV14; D: .; size: .; J: TRBJ1-2; CDR3: CASSLRSGGGYTF; DNA: TGTGCCAGCAGCCTAAGGAGCGGCGGTGGCTACACCTTC
V: TRBV4-1; D: .; size: .; J: TRBJ1-5; CDR3: CASSQGLGSNQPQHF; DNA: TGCGCCAGCAGCCAAGGGCTGGGGAGCAATCAGCCCCAGCATTTT
V: TRBV29-1; D: .; size: .; J: TRBJ1-1; CDR3: CSVDGGDSEAFF; DNA: TGCAGCGTTGATGGGGGGGATTCTGAAGCTTTCTTT
V: TRBV7-8; D: TRBD1; size: .; J: TRBJ2-7; CDR3: CASSLTGTGSYEQYF; DNA: TGTGCCAGCAGCCTAACCGGGACAGGGAGCTACGAGCAGTACTTC
V: TRBV30; D: .; size: few; J: TRBJ1-1; CDR3: CAWSVITPAKAFF; DNA: TGTGCCTGGAGTGTTATTACACCGGCCAAAGCTTTCTTT
V: TRBV18; D: .; size: once; J: TRBJ2-2; CDR3: CASSPALPTNTGELFF; DNA: TGTGCCAGCTCACCAGCCTTGCCTACGAACACCGGGGAGCTGTTTTTT
V: TRBV5-8; D: .; size: .; J: TRBJ1-4; CDR3: CASSHGWGENEKLFF; DNA: TGTGCCAGCAGCCACGGATGGGGCGAGAATGAAAAACTGTTTTTT
V: TRBV7-2; D: TRBD1; size: .; J: TRBJ1-6; CDR3: CASSMGQNNSPLHF; DNA: TGTGCCAGCAGCATGGGACAGAATAATTCACCCCTCCACTTT
V: TRBV6-4; D: .; size: .; J: TRBJ1-2; CDR3: CASSDRGYGYTF; DNA: TGTGCCAGCAGTGACCGGGGATATGGCTACACCTTC
V: TRBV9; D: .; size: .; J: TRBJ1-3; CDR3: CASSQSLTDSGNTIYF; DNA: TGTGCCAGCAGCCAATCCCTGACGGACTCTGGAAACACCATATATTTT
V: TRBV27; D: .; size: .; J: TRBJ1-6; CDR3: CASTLRQTINSPLHF; DNA: TGTGCCAGCACCCTCCGACAGACGATTAATTCACCCCTCCACTTT
V: TRBV6-1; D: .; size: .; J: TRBJ1-1; CDR3: CASSESGGNTEAFF; DNA: TGTGCCAGCAGTGAAAGCGGGGGTAACACTGAAGCTTTCTTT
V: TRBV2; D: TRBD1; size: few; J: TRBJ1-1; CDR3: CASRVIQGAGEAFF; DNA: TGTGCCAGCAGGGTTATACAGGGGGCCGGTGAAGCTTTCTTT
V: TRBV6-5; D: .; size: .; J: TRBJ1-5; CDR3: CASRPAASNQPQHF; DNA: TGTGCCAGCAGGCCGGCCGCATCTAATCAGCCCCAGCATTTT
V: TRBV9; D: .; size: .; J: TRBJ1-6; CDR3: CASSVDSTSPLHF; DNA: TGTGCCAGCAGCGTAGACTCTACTTCACCCCTCCACTTT
V: TRBV18; D: TRBD1; size: .; J: TRBJ1-2; CDR3: CASSPQGYYGYTF; DNA: TGTGCCAGCTCCCCACAGGGGTACTATGGCTACACCTTC
V: TRBV11-3; D: .; size: .; J: TRBJ2-7; CDR3: CASRPGASYEQYF; DNA: TGTGCCAGCAGACCAGGGGCCTCCTACGAGCAGTACTTC
V: TRBV7-2; D: .; size: .; J: TRBJ2-2; CDR3: CASSLAGMGRLELFF; DNA: TGTGCCAGCAGCTTAGCGGGGATGGGGCGGTTGGAGCTGTTTTTT
V: TRBV15; D: .; size: .; J: TRBJ2-1; CDR3: CATSVGLGEQFF; DNA: TGTGCCACCAGCGTTGGCTTGGGGGAGCAGTTCTTC
V: TRBV7-6; D: .; size: .; J: TRBJ1-5; CDR3: CASSSGGNQPQHF; DNA: TGTGCCAGCAGCTCTGGGGGGAATCAGCCCCAGCATTTT
V: TRBV10-3; D: .; size: .; J: TRBJ1-3; CDR3: CAISEQPGNTIYF; DNA: TGTGCCATCAGTGAACAGCCTGGAAACACCATATATTTT
V: TRBV5-1; D: TRBD1; size: once; J: TRBJ2-2; CDR3: CASSSDRVNTGELFF; DNA: TGCGCCAGCAGCTCTGACAGGGTTAACACCGGGGAGCTGTTTTTT
V: TRBV7-2; D: .; size: few; J: TRBJ2-2; CDR3: CASLGLANTGELFF; DNA: TGTGCCAGCCTGGGGCTTGCGAACACCGGGGAGCTGTTTTTT
V: TRBV18; D: .; size: .; J: TRBJ1-2; CDR3: CASSPDTRERGYTF; DNA: TGTGCCAGCTCACCAGATACTCGTGAACGGGGCTACACCTTC
V: TRBV5-4; D: .; size: .; J: TRBJ1-2; CDR3: CASSAPLDYGYTF; DNA: TGTGCCAGCAGCGCCCCTCTAGATTATGGCTACACCTTC
V: TRBV12-5; D: .; size: .; J: TRBJ2-1; CDR3: CASGLTLSAYRVDEQFF; DNA: TGTGCTAGTGGTTTGACCCTATCGGCCTACCGGGTGGATGAGCAGTTCTTC
V: TRBV5-5; D: TRBD1; size: .; J: TRBJ1-6; CDR3: CASGQGANSPLHF; DNA: TGTGCCAGCGGACAGGGGGCTAATTCACCCCTCCACTTT
V: TRBV18; D: .; size: .; J: TRBJ2-2; CDR3: CASSPSVGSGELFF; DNA: TGTGCCAGCTCACCATCAGTAGGGTCCGGGGAGCTGTTTTTT
V: TRBV6-6; D: .; size: .; J: TRBJ2-2; CDR3: CASSPPGVLTGELFF; DNA: TGTGCCAGCAGCCCCCCAGGGGTCCTAACCGGGGAGCTGTTTTTT
V: TRBV6-5; D: .; size: .; J: TRBJ1-1; CDR3: CASSATENTEAFF; DNA: TGTGCCAGCAGTGCGACAGAAAACACTGAAGCTTTCTTT
V: TRBV25-1; D: TRBD1; size: .; J: TRBJ2-7; CDR3: CASSALGQEFTYEQYF; DNA: TGTGCCAGCAGTGCCCTAGGACAGGAATTTACCTACGAGCAGTACTTC